This T cell receptor beta chain emerged from a study of cytomegalovirus exposure and HLA in healthy donors. Study details: About 200 million T cells yielded roughly 100 million unique TCR beta sequences, as an earlier analysis found. The study's early data release held around 85 million unique TCRs from HLA-typed donors. Study-level findings and limits: An analysis that came later showed most CMV-associated TCR beta chains appearing HLA-restricted.

This CDR3 is 16 amino acids long. In germline, CDR1 is SGHRS, CDR2 YFSETQ. Trimming left V 0 bases short and J 5 bases short, with 14 bases between. About this clone itself: The antigen remains unidentified.

The PCR used 60 Vbeta and 13 Jbeta primers. This table comes from immunoSEQ multiplex PCR, and its TCRdb copy is limited to in-frame clones, with some not included. The table has under 200,000 clones, around 80% seen once. The specimen was PBMCs. This clonotype was obtained from a woman aged 30 to 39 in good health and CMV-seropositive. The chain recombines TRBV5-1 with TRBJ2-2; possible D gene TRBD2, 5 bases. The CDR3 region has the DNA TGCGCCAGCAGCTTGGGGGTCGGACTCAAGACCGGGGAGCTGTTTTTT. Its protein product is CASSLGVGLKTGELFF.